Each of the 10 T cell receptor beta chains below was sequenced from the same sample in a study of identical twins. In TCRdb, the 5' RACE reads were re-called with MiXCR into one record per CDR3 protein. There are approximately 220,000 distinct CDR3 sequences in the sample; about a tenth occur only once, and 5% to 6% lies in the top ten. The sequencing sample was made of memory (CD45RO+) T cells sorted from blood. All receptors come from a young woman in good health.

This clonotype was detected once. With a much larger clone just one base away, this may be a read error. The chain has TRBV5-1 and TRBJ2-2; no clear D. Germline V gives CDR1 SGHRS, CDR2 YFSETQ. V lost 1 base to trimming and J lost 3 bases, with 10 bases between them. The CDR3 loop spans 15 amino acids. DNA for the CDR3: TGCGCCAGCAGCTTGTTTTCCCGGGACACCGGGGAGCTGTTTTTT. Translated: CASSLFSRDTGELFF.

The chain couples TRBV11-2 to TRBJ2-3, with D unresolved. With 2 bases removed from V and 4 bases from J, the gap between germline ends came to 7 bases. This CDR3 contains 13 residues. CDR1 and CDR2 from the germline V gene are SGHAT and FQNNGV. CDR3 protein: CASSLMPADTQYF. The CDR3 DNA sequence: TGTGCCAGCAGCTTAATGCCGGCAGATACGCAGTATTTT.

Ten or more counts support this clonotype. The chain is built from TRBV20-1 and TRBJ2-1; 9 bases map to TRBD2. CDR1 is DFQATT and CDR2 is SNEGSKA in the germline V gene (reference sequence). V shed 2 bases, J shed 7 bases, and the junction held 15 bases outside the gene matches. The CDR3 runs to 17 residues. CDR3: CSARKGFAGGPTNEQFF. The CDR3 nucleotides are TGCAGTGCTAGAAAGGGGTTTGCGGGAGGGCCTACGAATGAGCAGTTCTTC.

This clonotype came up a few times. V usage is TRBV25-1 and J usage is TRBJ2-7; 8 positions match TRBD2. Per the germline V gene, CDR1 is MGHDK and CDR2 is SYGVNS. The CDR3 is made up of 15 amino acids. The trim removed 4 bases at V and 0 bases at J, leaving 5 bases unmatched. In DNA form, the CDR3 reads TGTGCCAGCAGTGCGTCCGGGACTAGCTCCTACGAGCAGTACTTC. It specifies CASSASGTSSYEQYF.

This clonotype was recorded a few times. The gene calls are TRBV20-1 and TRBJ2-3; 9 bases map to TRBD2. The CDR3 totals 16 residues. The trim removed 3 bases at V and 6 bases at J, leaving 13 bases unmatched. Germline V gives CDR1 DFQATT, CDR2 SNEGSKA (reference sequence). CDR3 amino acids: CSASGWGSGSSDTQYF. In DNA, the CDR3 is TGCAGTGCTAGTGGGTGGGGTAGCGGGAGTTCTGATACGCAGTATTTT.

The chain is built from TRBV11-2 and TRBJ1-1, with no clear D. Deletions cut 5 bases from V and 0 bases from J, with 13 bases between. CDR3 length: 15 residues. Germline V gives CDR1 SGHAT, CDR2 FQNNGV. In nucleotides, the CDR3 is TGTGCCAGCAGCCCTAATTTAGGCATGAACACTGAAGCTTTCTTT. Protein sequence: CASSPNLGMNTEAFF.

This chain connects TRBV20-1 to TRBJ2-5; D possibly corresponds to TRBD2 (5 bases). This CDR3 comprises 15 residues. From germline, CDR1 is DFQATT and CDR2 SNEGSKA (reference sequence). V lost 5 bases, J lost 3 bases, and 19 bases lay in between. In nucleotides, the CDR3 is TGCAGTGCTTGGCCGGGGTCTGGAGGCAAAGAGACCCAGTACTTC. Encoded protein: CSAWPGSGGKETQYF.

The chain links TRBV7-2 to TRBJ1-3; a weak D match, TRBD1 (5 bases). Germline lookup yields CDR1 SGHTA and CDR2 FQGNSA. The CDR3 is 15 amino acids. The germline V and J ends were trimmed by 1 base and 4 bases, with 11 bases remaining between them. This chain's CDR3 is CASSLVPGKGNTIYF. The DNA of the CDR3 is TGTGCCAGCAGCTTAGTTCCAGGGAAGGGAAACACCATATATTTT.

The chain has TRBV28 and TRBJ1-1; D might be TRBD1 (6 bases). The CDR3 contains 14 residues. Germline V CDR1 and CDR2: MDHEN, SYDVKM. The V end lost 4 bases, the J end lost 9 bases, and 18 bases lay between the germline ends. The CDR3 region has the DNA TGTGCCAGCAGTTCGGTAGGGCAGGGGATTAAAGCTTTCTTT. Translation gives CASSSVGQGIKAFF.

This rearrangement joins TRBV6-4 to TRBJ2-3; 11 nucleotides align to TRBD1. The CDR3 loop spans 16 amino acids. The V gene end was trimmed by 0 bases and the J gene end by 7 bases; junction bases not matched to a gene: 6. CDR1 is MRHNA and CDR2 is SNTAGT in the germline V gene. The chain's CDR3 is CASSDSPGQGVHTQYF. For the CDR3, the DNA is TGTGCCAGCAGTGACTCCCCGGGACAGGGGGTACATACGCAGTATTTT.